Given below is one T cell receptor beta chain in context. From the 5' RACE reads, TCRdb called clonotypes with MiXCR, one entry per CDR3 protein. The sample has about 53,000 distinct CDR3 sequences, roughly 15% seen once; the top ten hold 15% to 20%. The data stem from a study of T cells of healthy individuals. This TCR was recovered from a human donor in good health.

The CDR3 is CASSNRESPLHF. CDR3 coding DNA: TGTGCCAGCAGTAACAGGGAATCACCCCTCCACTTT. The chain recombines TRBV12-3 or TRBV12-4 with TRBJ1-6, with D perhaps matching TRBD1 (6 bases). Trimming took off 5 bases at V and 10 bases at J, with 9 bases between the two ends. The CDR3 length is 12 residues.